The text below deals with one T cell receptor (beta chain). The record originates from a study of cytomegalovirus exposure and HLA in healthy donors. The PCR ran on 60 Vbeta and 13 Jbeta primers. The table came from immunoSEQ multiplex PCR; TCRdb's copy has only in-frame clones and leaves some out. The table has around 99,000 clones, 60% to 80% seen once. Germline lookup yields CDR1 WSHSY and CDR2 SAAADI. This CDR3 is built from 10 residues. The V gene lost 8 bases and the J gene lost 13 bases, with 14 bases spanning the gap. Sequencing was performed on PBMCs. The chain combines TRBV10-2 with TRBJ1-2; no reliable D call. This TCR was sampled from a man aged 35 to 55 in good health and CMV-seronegative. CDR3 coding DNA: TGCGCCAGCGGAGAGCGTTCCTTCACCTTC. Its translation is CASGERSFTF.